A selection of T cell receptor beta chains follows, all from one sample in a study of CD8+ T cells in alopecia areata. Using immunoSEQ multiplex PCR, the repertoire was profiled, and TCRdb retains in-frame clones only, with some absent. The table includes 100,000 or so clones, 60% detected once. The specimen comprised CD8+ T cells sorted from blood, sampled between weeks 55 and 65, from a patient treated with tofacitinib. These receptors were collected from a human donor with alopecia areata. CDR3s include the opening cysteine and the closing phenylalanine or tryptophan. A D gene is named only where the DNA matches it firmly. Clone sizes are given selectively: once, few, many, or a class where the clone is expanded.

clone size	V gene	J gene	D gene	CDR3 protein	CDR3 DNA
NA	TRBV6-5	TRBJ2-7	NA	CASSYEGTGYEQYF	TGTGCCAGCAGTTACGAGGGCACAGGGTACGAGCAGTACTTC
NA	TRBV7-9	TRBJ2-6	NA	CASSHPGANVLTF	TGTGCCAGCAGCCACCCGGGGGCCAACGTCCTGACTTTC
NA	TRBV9	TRBJ2-5	NA	CASSVRLKQETQYF	TGTGCCAGCAGCGTTCGTCTGAAACAAGAGACCCAGTACTTC
NA	TRBV7-9	TRBJ2-2	NA	CASSSYTEGELFF	TGTGCCAGCAGCAGCTACACTGAGGGGGAGCTGTTTTTT
few	TRBV15	TRBJ2-1	TRBD2	CATSRDNSGVYNEQFF	TGTGCCACCAGCAGAGATAATAGCGGGGTTTACAATGAGCAGTTCTTC
once	TRBV30	TRBJ2-7	NA	CAWMSEGEQYF	TGTGCCTGGATGTCGGAGGGCGAGCAGTACTTC
NA	TRBV18	TRBJ2-7	NA	CASSVTTFGNEQYF	TGTGCCAGCTCAGTAACAACATTCGGGAACGAGCAGTACTTC
NA	TRBV6-5	TRBJ2-1	TRBD1	CASSSKTGTGDHEQFF	TGTGCCAGCAGTTCCAAAACCGGGACAGGGGATCATGAGCAGTTCTTC
NA	TRBV9	TRBJ2-1	NA	CASSGRWTRAYNEQFF	TGTGCCAGCAGCGGACGGTGGACTCGCGCCTACAATGAGCAGTTCTTC
NA	TRBV7-9	TRBJ1-4	NA	CASSFTQTRENEKLFF	TGTGCCAGCAGCTTTACCCAGACACGGGAAAATGAAAAACTGTTTTTT
NA	TRBV28	TRBJ1-5	TRBD1	CASSGNVGQGRWGGQPQHF	TGTGCCAGCAGTGGTAACGTCGGACAGGGGCGCTGGGGCGGTCAGCCCCAGCATTTT
NA	TRBV7-4	TRBJ1-2	TRBD1	CASREQGSGYTF	TGTGCCAGCAGAGAACAGGGGTCTGGCTACACCTTC
NA	TRBV28	TRBJ1-4	NA	CASSLNEKLFF	TGTGCCAGCAGTTTAAATGAAAAACTGTTTTTT
NA	TRBV27	TRBJ1-5	TRBD1	CASSFGTGPNQPQHF	TGTGCCAGCAGTTTTGGGACAGGGCCCAATCAGCCCCAGCATTTT
NA	TRBV5-1	TRBJ1-2	TRBD1	CASSLEGTGDGYGYTF	TGCGCCAGCAGCTTGGAGGGGACAGGGGATGGCTATGGCTACACCTTC
NA	TRBV14	TRBJ2-7	NA	CASSQDNRVDEQYF	TGTGCCAGCAGCCAAGACAACAGGGTGGACGAGCAGTACTTC
NA	TRBV12-5	TRBJ1-6	NA	CASGLGNSPLHF	TGTGCTAGTGGTTTGGGGAATTCACCCCTCCACTTT
few	TRBV27	TRBJ2-7	NA	CASGFFGAEQYF	TGTGCCAGCGGATTCTTTGGTGCCGAGCAGTACTTC
NA	TRBV7-6	TRBJ2-1	TRBD1	CASSLRTGFFWEQFF	TGTGCCAGCAGCCTCCGGACAGGGTTCTTTTGGGAGCAGTTCTTC
NA	TRBV10-2	TRBJ2-7	TRBD1	CASSSSGGQGTYEQYF	TGCGCCAGCAGTTCCAGTGGGGGACAGGGGACATACGAGCAGTACTTC
NA	TRBV4-1	TRBJ2-7	TRBD1	CASSQTGDNYEQYF	TGCGCCAGCAGCCAAACAGGGGATAACTACGAGCAGTACTTC
few	TRBV5-1	TRBJ2-7	NA	CASSLYQTNEQYF	TGCGCCAGCAGCTTGTACCAAACAAACGAGCAGTACTTC
NA	TRBV30	TRBJ1-3	NA	CARSHRADTIYF	TGTGCCCGGAGTCACAGGGCGGACACCATATATTTT
NA	TRBV6-1	TRBJ1-1	NA	CASSEDGGGGTEAFF	TGTGCCAGCAGTGAAGACGGGGGCGGTGGCACTGAAGCTTTCTTT
NA	TRBV30	TRBJ1-4	NA	CAWTDTEKLFF	TGTGCCTGGACAGACACTGAAAAACTGTTTTTT
NA	TRBV7-9	TRBJ1-1	NA	CATAGTEAFF	TGTGCCACCGCTGGCACTGAAGCTTTCTTT
medium-sized	TRBV28	TRBJ2-7	NA	CASSLPLTYEQYF	TGTGCCAGCAGTTTACCCCTTACCTACGAGCAGTACTTC
NA	TRBV29-1	TRBJ2-7	NA	CSVEVGSYEQYF	TGCAGCGTTGAAGTGGGCTCCTACGAGCAGTACTTC
NA	TRBV20-1	TRBJ2-7	NA	CSARRGYEQYF	TGCAGTGCCAGAAGGGGCTACGAGCAGTACTTC
NA	TRBV11-1	TRBJ1-1	NA	CASKGTANTEAFF	TGTGCCAGCAAAGGGACGGCGAACACTGAAGCTTTCTTT
few	TRBV30	TRBJ2-7	TRBD1	CAWGRTGVVEQYF	TGTGCCTGGGGACGGACAGGGGTAGTGGAGCAGTACTTC
NA	TRBV9	TRBJ2-3	TRBD2	CASSASGGVTDTQYF	TGTGCCAGCAGCGCGAGCGGGGGGGTCACAGATACGCAGTATTTT
few	TRBV6-5	TRBJ2-7	NA	CASSYSSATYEQYF	TGTGCCAGCAGTTACTCAAGCGCAACCTACGAGCAGTACTTC
NA	TRBV12-5	TRBJ2-2	NA	CASGLVRWELFF	TGTGCTAGTGGTTTGGTGAGGTGGGAGCTGTTTTTT
NA	TRBV23-1	TRBJ2-5	NA	CASSQSRQGLGETQYF	TGCGCCAGCAGTCAATCGAGGCAGGGGTTGGGGGAGACCCAGTACTTC
few	TRBV7-6	TRBJ2-7	NA	CASSLDSEQYF	TGTGCCAGCAGCTTAGATAGTGAGCAGTACTTC
NA	TRBV21-1	TRBJ2-4	NA	CAKEGVLAKNIQYF	TGTGCCAAAGAGGGGGTACTAGCCAAAAACATTCAGTACTTC
NA	TRBV14	TRBJ2-3	NA	CASSRLPGTDTQYF	TGTGCCAGCAGCCGTTTACCGGGGACAGATACGCAGTATTTT